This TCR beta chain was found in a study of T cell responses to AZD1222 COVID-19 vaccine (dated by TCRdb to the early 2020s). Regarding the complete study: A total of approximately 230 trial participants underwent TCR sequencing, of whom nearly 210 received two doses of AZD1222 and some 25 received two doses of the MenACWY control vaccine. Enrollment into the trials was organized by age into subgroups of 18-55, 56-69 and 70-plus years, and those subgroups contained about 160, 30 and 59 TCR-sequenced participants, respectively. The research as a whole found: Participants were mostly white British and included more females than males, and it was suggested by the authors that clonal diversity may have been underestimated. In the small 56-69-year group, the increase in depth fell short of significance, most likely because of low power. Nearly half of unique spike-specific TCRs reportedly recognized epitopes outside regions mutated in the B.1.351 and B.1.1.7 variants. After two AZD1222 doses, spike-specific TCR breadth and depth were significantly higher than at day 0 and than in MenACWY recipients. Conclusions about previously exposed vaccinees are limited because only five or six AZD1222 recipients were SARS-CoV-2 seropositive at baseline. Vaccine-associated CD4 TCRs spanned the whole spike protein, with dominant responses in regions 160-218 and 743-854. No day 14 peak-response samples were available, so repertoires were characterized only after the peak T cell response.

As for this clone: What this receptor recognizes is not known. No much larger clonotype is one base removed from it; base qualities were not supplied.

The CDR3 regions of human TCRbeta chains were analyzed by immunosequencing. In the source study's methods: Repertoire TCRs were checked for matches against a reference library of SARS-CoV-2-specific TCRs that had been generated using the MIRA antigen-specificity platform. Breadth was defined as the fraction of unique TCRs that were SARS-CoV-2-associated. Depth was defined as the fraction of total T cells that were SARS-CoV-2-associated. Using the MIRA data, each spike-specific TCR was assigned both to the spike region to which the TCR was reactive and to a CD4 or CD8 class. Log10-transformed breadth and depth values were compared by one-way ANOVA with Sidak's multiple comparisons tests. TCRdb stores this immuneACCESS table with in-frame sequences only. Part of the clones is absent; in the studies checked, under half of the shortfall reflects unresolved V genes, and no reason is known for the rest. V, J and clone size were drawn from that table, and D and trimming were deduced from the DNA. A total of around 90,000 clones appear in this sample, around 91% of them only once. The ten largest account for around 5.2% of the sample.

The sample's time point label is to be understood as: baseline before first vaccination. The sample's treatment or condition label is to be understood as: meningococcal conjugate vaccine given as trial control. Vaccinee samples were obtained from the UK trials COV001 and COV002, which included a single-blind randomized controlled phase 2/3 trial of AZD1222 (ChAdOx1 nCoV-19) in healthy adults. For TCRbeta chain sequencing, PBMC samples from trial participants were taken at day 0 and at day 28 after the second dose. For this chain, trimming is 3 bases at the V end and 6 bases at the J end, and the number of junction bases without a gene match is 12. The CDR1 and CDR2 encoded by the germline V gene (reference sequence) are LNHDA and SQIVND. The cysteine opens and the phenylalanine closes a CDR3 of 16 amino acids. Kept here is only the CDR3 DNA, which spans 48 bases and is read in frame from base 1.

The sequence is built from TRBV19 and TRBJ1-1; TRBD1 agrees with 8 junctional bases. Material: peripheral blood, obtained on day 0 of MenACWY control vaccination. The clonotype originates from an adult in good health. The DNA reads TGTGCCAGTAGTATGTCGAGGTATCAGGGGGCAGCTGAAGCTTTCTTT. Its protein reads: CASSMSRYQGAAEAFF.